Shown below are 9 T cell receptor beta chains from a single sample sequenced in a study of blood T cell repertoires in COVID-19. Repertoires were generated with immunoSEQ multiplex PCR, while TCRdb's copy carries only in-frame clones and drops some. The table shows approximately 270,000 clones, with almost 90% occurring only once. Sequencing was done on a sample of peripheral blood. The source of these receptors is a man older than 75 with acute or convalescent COVID-19.

The J gene is TRBJ2-7, the V gene TRBV4-1; 11 bases fit TRBD2. Trimming cost V 0 bases and J 4 bases; bases outside gene matches: 5. CDR3 length equals 16 residues. Germline lookup yields CDR1 MGHRA and CDR2 YSYEKL. The CDR3 sequence: CASSQEGLAGGYEQYF. In DNA form, the CDR3 reads TGCGCCAGCAGCCAAGAAGGGTTAGCGGGGGGGTACGAGCAGTACTTC.

This clone has just one count. V and J are TRBV15 and TRBJ1-5, with 9 bases matching TRBD1. V was pared by 3 bases and J by 2 bases, with 8 bases of the junction left unmatched. This CDR3 spans 17 amino acids. Germline-derived CDR1 and CDR2 are LNHNV and YYDKDF (reference sequence). The CDR3 loop is CATSRTSTGGGNQPQHF. In nucleotides, the CDR3 is TGTGCCACCAGCAGGACTTCTACAGGGGGCGGCAATCAGCCCCAGCATTTT.

The chain employs TRBV15 and TRBJ2-7; TRBD2 might be the D (6 bases). Per the germline V gene, CDR1 is LNHNV and CDR2 is YYDKDF (reference sequence). This CDR3 is built from 15 residues. The V end lost 2 bases, the J end lost 7 bases, and 18 bases lay between the germline ends. The CDR3 DNA follows: TGTGCCACCAGCAGATCCAACCTTTTAGGAGGGGAGCAGTACTTC. Translated, it gives CATSRSNLLGGEQYF.

V gene TRBV25-1 combines with J gene TRBJ2-3; TRBD1 agrees at 10 bases. J was trimmed by 0 bases and V by 6 bases; bases with no gene match: 6. Germline V gives CDR1 MGHDK, CDR2 SYGVNS. The CDR3 has 16 amino acids. CDR3 protein: CASRGDRGASTDTQYF. The CDR3 DNA follows: TGTGCCAGCAGGGGGGACAGGGGTGCTAGCACAGATACGCAGTATTTT.

The V call is TRBV18, the J call TRBJ2-1; 10 positions agree with TRBD2. The CDR3 covers 16 residues. The junction had 10 bases not matched to a gene; V was cut back by 4 bases and J by 7 bases. Germline V lookup: CDR1 KGHSH, CDR2 LQKENI. In nucleotides, the CDR3 is TGTGCCAGCTCACGGACTAGCGGACCTGCGCGGAATGAGCAGTTCTTC. Its protein product is CASSRTSGPARNEQFF. The full variable domain, completed using reference TRBV18 and TRBJ2-1, is NAGVMQNPRHLVRRRGQEARLRCSPMKGHSHVYWYRQLPEEGLKFMVYLQKENIIDESGMPKERFSAEFPKEGPSILRIQQVVRGDSAAYFCASSRTSGPARNEQFFGPGTRLTVL.

The V call is TRBV28, the J call TRBJ2-5; D unresolved. With 3 bases removed from V and 0 bases from J, the gap between germline ends came to 5 bases. Germline values: CDR1 MDHEN, CDR2 SYDVKM. The CDR3 is 13 amino acids. CDR3 nucleotide sequence: TGTGCCAGCAGTTTCGGGTACCAAGAGACCCAGTACTTC. It is translated as CASSFGYQETQYF.

The DNA of the CDR3 is TGTGCCAGCAGCTTTGACCCAGGGATTGGCTATGGCTACACCTTC. It translates to CASSFDPGIGYGYTF. The V call is TRBV7-8, the J call TRBJ1-2; tentative D call: TRBD1 (5 bases). CDR1 SGHVS and CDR2 FQNEAQ come from the germline V gene. V was clipped by 3 bases and J by 4 bases, with 15 bases between them. CDR3 size: 15 residues. The full variable domain, with the rest looked up from reference TRBV7-8 and TRBJ1-2, is GAGVSQSPRYKVAKRGQDVALRCDPISGHVSLFWYQQALGQGPEFLTYFQNEAQLDKSGLPSDRFFAERPEGSVSTLKIQRTQQEDSAVYLCASSFDPGIGYGYTFGSGTRLTVV.

The chain links TRBV7-9 to TRBJ2-3; TRBD1 is a possible D gene (5 bases). V was pared by 3 bases and J by 5 bases, with 12 bases between. The CDR3 consists of 14 residues. Germline CDR1 and CDR2: SEHNR and FQNEAQ (reference sequence). CDR3 region: CASSLDTLQDTQYF. The CDR3, as DNA: TGTGCCAGCAGCTTGGACACCCTCCAAGATACGCAGTATTTT. Complete variable domain (other parts from reference TRBV7-9 and TRBJ2-3): DTGVSQNPRHKITKRGQNVTFRCDPISEHNRLYWYRQTLGQGPEFLTYFQNEAQLEKSRLLSDRFSAERPKGSFSTLEIQRTEQGDSAMYLCASSLDTLQDTQYFGPGTRLTVL.

This sequence joins TRBV9 and TRBJ2-7; TRBD1 matches 10 bases. CDR3 length: 14 amino acids. With V trimmed by 3 bases and J by 7 bases, 7 bases remained unmatched. Germline V lookup: CDR1 SGDLS, CDR2 YYNGEE. The CDR3 DNA reads TGTGCCAGCAGCGCCGGGACAGGGGTTTGGGAGCAGTACTTC. It translates to CASSAGTGVWEQYF.